This TCR beta chain emerged from a study of blood T cells in healthy people across ages. This clonotype was seen only once. A second PCR of 7 to 11 cycles used a sample-barcoded 5' primer and a J-beta primer mix. TCRdb re-called the 5' RACE reads through MiXCR, storing one row per CDR3 protein. The repertoire holds hundreds of thousands of distinct CDR3 sequences, with roughly 49% as singletons. This CDR3 comprises 18 residues. J gave up 0 bases and V 5 bases, and 14 bases lay outside the gene matches. Looked up from germline, CDR1 is SEHNR and CDR2 is FQNEAQ (reference sequence). This TCR derives from a woman in her fifties or sixties in good health. The V and J genes are TRBV7-9 and TRBJ2-3, with 7 bases aligning to TRBD2. The sequencing sample was made of blood. The chain's CDR3 is CASSPRGSGTSSTDTQYF. The DNA of the CDR3 is TGTGCCAGCAGCCCCCGAGGGAGCGGGACCTCGAGCACAGATACGCAGTATTTT.